The clone carrying this T cell receptor (beta chain) was observed at least ten times. The data stem from a study of human T cells and chemical hapten exposure. The ends were cut back, 5 bases at V and 0 bases at J, with 20 bases in the middle. CDR1 is SQVTM, CDR2 ANQGSEA, per germline. This CDR3 region has 17 residues. Documented time point: patch test 1, 2 weeks after DPC sensitization. As for treatment: therapeutic diphenylcyclopropenone sensitization with weekly scalp DPC. TCRdb ran MiXCR on the RACE reads and lists one entry per CDR3 protein. The sample contains fewer than 400,000 distinct CDR3 sequences, roughly 6.9% of which appear only once.

V usage is TRBV29-1 and J usage is TRBJ1-3; no firm D call. The sequence was collected from a young woman with alopecia areata. Some clones in this sample may be carry-over from other donors' samples. The sequencing here drew on whole blood, taken in connection with sensitization to the hapten diphenylcyclopropenone (DPC). As DNA, the CDR3 is TGCAGCGTTCTTGGCAGAACGGACCGGAGCTCTGGAAACACCATATATTTT. This translates into CSVLGRTDRSSGNTIYF.